This TCR beta chain was sequenced for a study of control samples from healthy donors and cancer patients. Libraries were prepared by immunoSEQ multiplex PCR; TCRdb keeps only in-frame clonotypes and omits some of them. This table has tens of thousands of clones, about 91% appearing once. CDR1 is SGHNT and CDR2 is YENEEA in the germline V gene. Unmatched junction bases numbered 6, after V lost 5 bases and J lost 0 bases. The CDR3 is made up of 17 amino acids. The material sequenced was blood. This chain links TRBV11-3 with TRBJ1-6; 8 bases map to TRBD1. This clonotype was sampled from a man aged 50-59 years in good health. CDR3 DNA sequence: TGTGCCAGCAGCCCTCGGACAGGGAGCTCCTATAATTCACCCCTCCACTTT. This gives the protein CASSPRTGSSYNSPLHF. The full variable domain, its missing parts supplied by reference TRBV11-3 and TRBJ1-6, is EAGVVQSPRYKIIEKKQPVAFWCNPISGHNTLYWYLQNLGQGPELLIRYENEEAVDDSQLPKDRFSAERLKGVDSTLKIQPAELGDSAVYLCASSPRTGSSYNSPLHFGNGTRLTVT.